This T cell receptor (beta chain) comes out of a study of T cell responses to AZD1222 COVID-19 vaccine. V was clipped by 9 bases and J by 0 bases, with 9 bases between them. The CDR3 length is 13 residues. Germline lookup yields CDR1 SNHLY and CDR2 FYNNEI. Only in-frame clones appear in the TCRdb table, and some are missing; sequencing was by immunoSEQ multiplex PCR. The sample records approximately 130,000 clones, around 93% being singletons. This TCR derives from an adult in good health. The material was peripheral blood, obtained on day 0 of AZD1222 vaccination. The chain carries TRBV2 and TRBJ1-3; no definite D call. The CDR3 sequence: CASQIFSGNTIYF. CDR3 coding DNA: TGTGCCAGTCAAATCTTCTCTGGAAACACCATATATTTT.